These T cell receptor beta chains were read from a single sample in a study of blood T cell repertoires in COVID-19. Some clones are missing from TCRdb's copy, which holds only in-frame ones; the method was immunoSEQ multiplex PCR. The table shows some 130,000 clones, with around 85% occurring only once. The sequenced material came from peripheral blood. The receptors here all came from a human donor in a cohort sampled during active COVID-19. CDR3s include the opening cysteine and the closing phenylalanine or tryptophan. The order of the fields is V gene, D gene, clone size, J gene, CDR3 DNA, CDR3 protein. The D gene is left open where the match is weak. Rows give clone size only sometimes, using once, few, many, or a class for an expanded clone.

TRBV18	NA	NA	TRBJ1-4	TGTGCCAGCTCATCCTCACCGTACAGAGACCCAAATGAAAAACTGTTTTTT	CASSSSPYRDPNEKLFF
TRBV29-1	NA	NA	TRBJ2-3	TGCAGCGTTGGTAGGGGGACGAGCACAGATACGCAGTATTTT	CSVGRGTSTDTQYF
TRBV30	NA	few	TRBJ1-5	TGTGCCTGGAGTTTCACAGGGAACAATCAGCCCCAGCATTTT	CAWSFTGNNQPQHF
TRBV23-1	NA	NA	TRBJ2-3	TGCGCCAGCAGTCAATCGCGCAGGCTTACAGATACGCAGTATTTT	CASSQSRRLTDTQYF
TRBV10-3	TRBD1	NA	TRBJ1-1	TGTGCCATCAGTGCGAAGGGACAGGGGGGAGGAACTGAAGCTTTCTTT	CAISAKGQGGGTEAFF
TRBV7-8	NA	NA	TRBJ2-5	TGTGCCAGCAGACGACTAGGGGCTGAGACCCAGTACTTC	CASRRLGAETQYF
TRBV19	TRBD1	NA	TRBJ2-5	TGTGCCAGTAGTATAGTTAGCCGGGACAGGGTGCGGCAAGAGACCCAGTACTTC	CASSIVSRDRVRQETQYF
TRBV7-2	NA	NA	TRBJ2-1	TGTGCCAGCAGCTTTCGAGTCGCTGAGCAGTTCTTC	CASSFRVAEQFF
TRBV6-5	NA	NA	TRBJ1-1	TGTGCCAGCAGCAGTGTGGGGGGAGGTGAAGCTTTCTTT	CASSSVGGGEAFF
TRBV7-9	NA	NA	TRBJ1-2	TGTGCCAGCAGCTTATTACGGTCAGGGGCCCTCGACTATGGCTACACCTTC	CASSLLRSGALDYGYTF
TRBV21-1	NA	NA	TRBJ2-1	TGTGCCAGCAGCCACACAGGGGGGAATGAGCAGTTCTTC	CASSHTGGNEQFF
TRBV6-5	NA	NA	TRBJ2-5	TGTGCCAGCAGTTCTTTCGAGACCCAGTACTTC	CASSSFETQYF
TRBV11-2	NA	NA	TRBJ1-2	TGTGCCAGCAGCCCGCAAGGACAGAAAAACTATGGCTACACCTTC	CASSPQGQKNYGYTF
TRBV6-1	TRBD2	NA	TRBJ2-5	TGTGCCAGCAGTGAACTAGCGGGGGGGCAAGAGACCCAGTACTTC	CASSELAGGQETQYF
TRBV25-1	NA	NA	TRBJ1-1	TGTGCCAGCAGTGATATACCTAAGAACACTGAAGCTTTCTTT	CASSDIPKNTEAFF
TRBV10-3	TRBD1	NA	TRBJ1-4	TGTGCCATCAGTGGACAGGGGGCTGCGACTAATGAAAAACTGTTTTTT	CAISGQGAATNEKLFF
TRBV10-3	NA	NA	TRBJ1-3	TGTGCCATCAGTGAGGAGGGTTCTGGCGACACCATATATTTT	CAISEEGSGDTIYF
TRBV5-1	TRBD2	NA	TRBJ2-3	TGCGCCAGCAGCTCCCGGACTAGCGGGAGCGATACGCAGTATTTT	CASSSRTSGSDTQYF
TRBV3-1/TRBV3-2	NA	NA	TRBJ2-3	TGTGCCAGCAGCCCCGCGCGGAGTACCACAGATACGCAGTATTTT	CASSPARSTTDTQYF
TRBV5-8	NA	NA	TRBJ2-2	TGTGCCAGCAGCCAGAGGGTGAGGTCCGGGGAGCTGTTTTTT	CASSQRVRSGELFF
TRBV5-4	NA	NA	TRBJ2-4	TGTGCCAGCAGCTTGGGGGCGGGGGCGAACAAAAACATTCAGTACTTC	CASSLGAGANKNIQYF
TRBV5-6	TRBD2	NA	TRBJ2-3	TGTGCCAGCAGCGTGGAAGCTAGCGGGATTTTCACAGATACGCAGTATTTT	CASSVEASGIFTDTQYF
TRBV7-6	TRBD2	NA	TRBJ2-1	TGTGCCAGCAGCTTAGGTGTTAGCGGGAGCATCAGTGAGCAGTTCTTC	CASSLGVSGSISEQFF
TRBV28	NA	NA	TRBJ2-7	TGTGCCAGCTGGCAGGCCAGCTCCTACGAGCAGTACTTC	CASWQASSYEQYF
TRBV3-1/TRBV3-2	TRBD1	NA	TRBJ1-2	TGTGCCAGCAGCCAAGATTGGGACAGTGGCTACACCTTC	CASSQDWDSGYTF
TRBV30	TRBD1	few	TRBJ1-2	TGTGCCTGGAGTCGTTCAGGGGGCTATGGCTACACCTTC	CAWSRSGGYGYTF
TRBV7-2	NA	NA	TRBJ2-7	TGTGCCAGCAGCGGACCCCCCGGGACACCCGACTACGAGCAGTACTTC	CASSGPPGTPDYEQYF
TRBV5-1	NA	NA	TRBJ2-1	TGCGCCAGCAGCTTGGTGGTAGCGCAGCGGGAGCAGTTCTTC	CASSLVVAQREQFF
TRBV6-2/TRBV6-3	NA	NA	TRBJ1-5	TGTGCCAGCAGTAAGTCAGGGTTTCGCAATCAGCCCCAGCATTTT	CASSKSGFRNQPQHF
TRBV5-6	NA	NA	TRBJ2-7	TGTGCCAGCAGCTCAGGGGCCTACGAGCAGTACTTC	CASSSGAYEQYF
TRBV6-5	TRBD1	NA	TRBJ1-3	TGTGCCAGCAGTTACCGACAGGGGACCGGAAACACCATATATTTT	CASSYRQGTGNTIYF
TRBV5-1	TRBD2	NA	TRBJ2-3	TGCGCCAGCAGCCTCGGGACTAGCGGGGGGCACGAGGATTTT	CASSLGTSGGHEDF
TRBV5-1	NA	NA	TRBJ1-2	TGCGCCAGCAGCGGTATAGGGGGAAACTATGGCTACACCTTC	CASSGIGGNYGYTF
TRBV4-3	NA	NA	TRBJ2-3	TGCGCCAGCAGCCAAGAGGTTACTGCGGATACGCAGTATTTT	CASSQEVTADTQYF
TRBV19	NA	NA	TRBJ1-1	TGTGCCAGTAGTATACTTTCCCCTCACAGGGCGGTAATCGCTGAAGCTTTCTTT	CASSILSPHRAVIAEAFF
TRBV7-7	TRBD2	NA	TRBJ2-1	TGTGCCAGCAGCGAGGGACTAGCGGGGTGGGATGAGCAGTTCTTC	CASSEGLAGWDEQFF
TRBV6-2/TRBV6-3	TRBD1	once	TRBJ1-5	TGTGCCAGCAGCTCGACAGGGCCTCAGCCCCAGCATTTT	CASSSTGPQPQHF
TRBV5-1	TRBD1	NA	TRBJ2-7	TGCGCCAGCAGCTTGGTGGCGGGACAGGGCTACGAGCAGTACTTC	CASSLVAGQGYEQYF
TRBV12-5	NA	NA	TRBJ1-1	TGTGCTAGTCAACTTACGAACACTGAAGCTTTCTTT	CASQLTNTEAFF
TRBV5-5	TRBD1	NA	TRBJ1-4	TGTGCCAGCAGCTTCGGGACAGGGGGAGTCATTAACGAAAAACTGTTTTTT	CASSFGTGGVINEKLFF
TRBV9	NA	few	TRBJ2-3	TGTGCCAGCAGCGTAGTGACCGGAGAGGGCCCAGATACGCAGTATTTT	CASSVVTGEGPDTQYF
TRBV5-1	TRBD1	NA	TRBJ2-3	TGCGCCAGCAGCTTCCGACAGGGAGTATCAGATACGCAGTATTTT	CASSFRQGVSDTQYF
TRBV30	NA	NA	TRBJ1-1	TGTGCCTGGGGCAGGGGTGAAGCTTTCTTT	CAWGRGEAFF
TRBV6-5	TRBD1	NA	TRBJ1-2	TGTGCCAGCAGACAGGGGGCGAGATATGGCTACACCTTC	CASRQGARYGYTF
TRBV5-1	TRBD2	NA	TRBJ2-1	TGCGCCAGCAGCTCATCCGGGGGGGAGCAGTTCTTC	CASSSSGGEQFF
TRBV6-2/TRBV6-3	NA	NA	TRBJ2-5	TGTGCCAGCAGTTACAGCTTAGGCCAAAGTAGCGAGACCCAGTACTTC	CASSYSLGQSSETQYF
TRBV24-1	NA	NA	TRBJ2-1	TGTGCCACCAGTGATTTGCCGGGGGATGAGCAGTTCTTC	CATSDLPGDEQFF
TRBV3-1/TRBV3-2	TRBD2	NA	TRBJ2-5	TGTGCCAGCACCAGAGCGGGGCGTGAGACCCAGTACTTC	CASTRAGRETQYF
TRBV5-1	NA	NA	TRBJ1-1	TGCGCCAGCTACGAAACAGGACCGAACACTGAAGCTTTCTTT	CASYETGPNTEAFF
TRBV7-2	NA	NA	TRBJ1-3	TGTGCCAGCAGCTTAGTGGGGGAGGGTGGAAACACCATATATTTT	CASSLVGEGGNTIYF
TRBV6-5	TRBD2	NA	TRBJ2-3	TGTGCCAGCAGCCGACTAGCGGGAGGTGCAGATACGCAGTATTTT	CASSRLAGGADTQYF
TRBV12-3/TRBV12-4	TRBD1	once	TRBJ1-2	TGTGCCATCCGAAGACAGGGCAACTATGGCTACACCTTC	CAIRRQGNYGYTF
TRBV19	TRBD1	NA	TRBJ2-1	TGTGCCAGTACGAGACAGGGGGCATACAATGAGCAGTTCTTC	CASTRQGAYNEQFF
TRBV15	NA	NA	TRBJ1-4	TGTGCCACCAGCAGAAGTCGTTCCAGGGATGAAAAACTGTTTTTT	CATSRSRSRDEKLFF
TRBV4-3	NA	NA	TRBJ1-5	TGCGCCAGCAGCCAAAGCGTAGATCAGCCCCAGCATTTT	CASSQSVDQPQHF